This is a list of T cell receptor beta chains from one sample in a study of blood T cell repertoires in COVID-19. Some clones are missing from TCRdb's copy, which holds only in-frame ones; the method was immunoSEQ multiplex PCR. The sample lists fewer than 300,000 clones; roughly 80% were seen once. The material sequenced was PBMCs or T cells enriched from blood (not recorded which). The receptors were sampled from a man in his forties or fifties who had been exposed to COVID-19. CDR3s include the opening cysteine and the closing phenylalanine or tryptophan. A D gene is named only where the DNA matches it firmly. The size of a clone is reported for some rows only, either as once, few or many, or as a class for expanded clones.

v_call	d_call	clone_size	j_call	cdr3_nt	cdr3_aa
TRBV6-5	TRBD1	NA	TRBJ2-1	TGTGCCAGCACCGACAGGGGGGGGGACAATGAGCAGTTCTTC	CASTDRGGDNEQFF
TRBV3-1/TRBV3-2	NA	NA	TRBJ1-5	TGTGCCAGCAGCCGCAGTAGCAATCAGCCCCAGCATTTT	CASSRSSNQPQHF
TRBV30	NA	NA	TRBJ1-1	TGTGCCTGGAGCCCATATCCCGGGAGTGAAGCTTTCTTT	CAWSPYPGSEAFF
TRBV21-1	NA	once	TRBJ1-4	TGTGCCAGCAGCAAATTGGGTGAGCGGGTGGAGGAAGAAAAACTGTTTTTT	CASSKLGERVEEEKLFF
TRBV5-1	NA	NA	TRBJ2-7	TGCGCCAGCAGCTTGGGAGTAGCCCAGTACGAGCAGTACTTC	CASSLGVAQYEQYF
TRBV3-1/TRBV3-2	NA	NA	TRBJ2-7	TGTGCCAGCAGCACCTTAGCGCTGACGCCAGACTACGAGCAGTACTTC	CASSTLALTPDYEQYF
TRBV2	TRBD2	NA	TRBJ2-1	TGTGCCAGCAGGGGGGGACTAGCGGGAGCCAATGAGCAGTTCTTC	CASRGGLAGANEQFF
TRBV5-1	NA	NA	TRBJ1-1	TGCGCCAGCAGCCCGACTGACGACCCGAAAGCTTTCTTT	CASSPTDDPKAFF
TRBV5-1	NA	NA	TRBJ2-3	TGCGCCACCAGGGACTCTTTCACAGATACGCAGTATTTT	CATRDSFTDTQYF
TRBV25-1	TRBD1	NA	TRBJ1-1	TGTGCCAGCAGTCACGGGCTGAGGACAGGGGCTGAAGCTTTCTTT	CASSHGLRTGAEAFF
TRBV7-9	TRBD2	NA	TRBJ2-2	TGTGCCAGCAGCTTACATCGGGAGGAAACCGGGGAGCTGTTTTTT	CASSLHREETGELFF
TRBV18	NA	NA	TRBJ2-3	TGTGCCAGCTCACTGGCCGGAGGGGGCACAGATACGCAGTATTTT	CASSLAGGGTDTQYF
TRBV23-1	NA	few	TRBJ2-7	TGCGCCAGCAGTCTAGTTCCCCCGGACAGATCAAGACCCTACGAGCAGTACTTC	CASSLVPPDRSRPYEQYF
TRBV9	NA	NA	TRBJ2-1	TGTGCCAGCAGCGTCGGTGATAGTGCCTACAATGAGCAGTTCTTC	CASSVGDSAYNEQFF
TRBV18	NA	NA	TRBJ2-1	TGTGCCAGCTCACCACGGGACAAGAACAATGAGCAGTTCTTC	CASSPRDKNNEQFF
TRBV15	NA	few	TRBJ2-3	TGTGCCACCATGGAGAGCACAGATACGCAGTATTTT	CATMESTDTQYF
TRBV5-4	TRBD1	NA	TRBJ2-4	TGTGCCAGCAGCTTGGGGCAGGGGGCGCCGGACATTCAGTACTTC	CASSLGQGAPDIQYF
TRBV14	TRBD2	NA	TRBJ2-1	TGTGCCAGCAGCCAAACGGGGGGGCATTGGAATGAGCAGTTCTTC	CASSQTGGHWNEQFF
TRBV10-3	TRBD2	NA	TRBJ2-3	TGTGCCATCAGTGTGGGACTAGCGGGAGGTGATACGCAGTATTTT	CAISVGLAGGDTQYF
TRBV7-2	NA	NA	TRBJ2-3	TGTGCCAGCAGCTCACCGGGGCAGGGGGATACGCAGTATTTT	CASSSPGQGDTQYF
TRBV28	NA	NA	TRBJ1-1	TGTGCCAGCAGTTTTACGGTGCACCAAGCTTTCTTT	CASSFTVHQAFF
TRBV7-9	TRBD1	NA	TRBJ1-2	TGTGCCAGCAGCTTCCAGACAGGGAGTTATGGCTACACCTTC	CASSFQTGSYGYTF
TRBV2	NA	NA	TRBJ2-3	TGTGCCAGCTGCCGGGAGACGGATACGCAGTATTTT	CASCRETDTQYF
TRBV30	NA	few	TRBJ2-1	TGTGCCTGGAGTTTTTTTTCCGGATGGGGGGAAAGGGGTGAGCAGTTCTTC	CAWSFFSGWGERGEQFF
TRBV24-1	TRBD1	NA	TRBJ2-2	TGTGCCACCAGTGAGGGACAGGGATTTACCGGGGAGCTGTTTTTT	CATSEGQGFTGELFF
TRBV19	TRBD1	NA	TRBJ1-5	TGTGCCAGTAGTATCTCCAGGGGGCAATTGGGCAATCAGCCCCAGCATTTT	CASSISRGQLGNQPQHF
TRBV6-5	NA	NA	TRBJ2-1	TGTGCCAGCAGCCCCGGCAATGAGCAGTTCTTC	CASSPGNEQFF
TRBV25-1	NA	NA	TRBJ1-1	TGTGCCAGCAGTGGCGCCCGGCGAGAAGAGGAAGAAGCTTTCTTT	CASSGARREEEEAFF
TRBV19	TRBD1	NA	TRBJ1-4	TGTGCCAGTAGTATGCAGGGGGCATGGTCTAATGAAAAACTGTTTTTT	CASSMQGAWSNEKLFF
TRBV6-7	TRBD1	NA	TRBJ1-5	TGTGCCAGCAGTTACAACGACAGGGGAGACGGTCAGCCCCAGCATTTT	CASSYNDRGDGQPQHF
TRBV25-1	TRBD2	once	TRBJ2-1	TGTGCCAGCAGTGAGGGGGGGTACTCCTACAATGAGCAGTTCTTC	CASSEGGYSYNEQFF
TRBV20-1	NA	NA	TRBJ2-3	TGCAGTGCTTACGGGGTAGATACGCAGTATTTT	CSAYGVDTQYF
TRBV7-2	NA	NA	TRBJ2-5	TGTGCCAGCAGCTTAGCGGGGGGTGGGCTACAAGAGACCCAGTACTTC	CASSLAGGGLQETQYF
TRBV15	NA	NA	TRBJ1-5	TGTGCCACCAGCAGAGATCCCCTTAGCAATCAGCCCCAGCATTTT	CATSRDPLSNQPQHF
TRBV29-1	TRBD1	NA	TRBJ1-1	TGCAGCGTGCGCATCCCGGGACAGGGAAAGAACACTGAAGCTTTCTTT	CSVRIPGQGKNTEAFF
TRBV10-2	TRBD1	NA	TRBJ2-2	TGCGCCAGCAGTGATTTCTGGACAGGGTCGGCCGGGGAGCTGTTTTTT	CASSDFWTGSAGELFF
TRBV7-9	NA	NA	TRBJ2-1	TGTGCCAGCAGCCCGGGACATAGGGACAATGAGCAGTTCTTC	CASSPGHRDNEQFF
TRBV11-2	NA	NA	TRBJ1-1	TGTGCCAGCAGCGGAGGTATCTCATCCGGGACTGAAGCTTTCTTT	CASSGGISSGTEAFF
TRBV5-4	TRBD2	NA	TRBJ2-7	TGTGCCAGCAGCTTGGGGGGGACTACGGGCGAGCAGTACTTC	CASSLGGTTGEQYF
TRBV3-1/TRBV3-2	TRBD1	NA	TRBJ1-6	TGTGCCAGCAGCAAGGACAGGGACGCGCGGGGATATAATTCACCCCTCCACTTT	CASSKDRDARGYNSPLHF